This record looks at one T cell receptor beta chain sequence and its context. Its antigen is not identified. This specimen belongs to a study of cytomegalovirus exposure and HLA in healthy donors. Study summary: Prior work identified 120 million or so unique TCR beta sequences in roughly 190 million T cells. A data release that came early held approximately 85 million unique TCRs from HLA-typed donors.

Study-level points and caveats: There were approximately 150 TCR beta chains listed as cytomegalovirus-associated. In a later analysis, productive TCRs from donors in an Asian-associated ancestry cluster reportedly carried fewer N-insertions than the cohort mean.

CDR3 length equals 14 residues. CDR1 and CDR2 (germline): LNHDA, SQIVND (reference sequence). The ends lost 6 bases at V and 6 bases at J; junction bases unmatched: 7. PCR employed 60 Vbeta and 13 Jbeta primers. Libraries were prepared by immunoSEQ multiplex PCR; TCRdb keeps only in-frame clonotypes and omits some of them. The sample includes some 130,000 clones, around 76% seen only once; the top ten take 6% to 8%. The clonotype originates from a male donor in good health and CMV-seronegative. V usage is TRBV19 and J usage is TRBJ2-3; 9 nucleotides match TRBD2. The sequenced sample was PBMCs. CDR3 bases: TGTGCCAGTAGACCTCATCTAGCGGGGGATACGCAGTATTTT. Protein: CASRPHLAGDTQYF.